Sequencing of this T cell receptor (beta chain) was carried out in a study of cytomegalovirus exposure and HLA in healthy donors. The overall study: An earlier analysis found 117 million unique TCR beta sequences from about 190 million T cells.

A remark on this clone: Its antigen is not known.

The PCR contained 60 Vbeta and 13 Jbeta primers. The protocol was immunoSEQ multiplex PCR, while the TCRdb copy is restricted to in-frame clones and leaves out a portion. The table has around 68,000 clones, 85% seen once. Germline V gives CDR1 MNHEY, CDR2 SVGAGI. The V gene end was trimmed by 4 bases and the J gene end by 9 bases; junction bases not matched to a gene: 11. The length of the CDR3 is 16 residues. Study results and limitations: Published work reported that the classifier diagnosed cytomegalovirus status with high specificity and sensitivity. CMV antigen specificity was confirmed in vitro for a few CMV-associated chains. Solely CMV serostatus was available to characterize immune exposure.

The source is a female donor in good health and CMV-seronegative. The chain employs TRBV6-5 and TRBJ2-4; 11 bases align to TRBD2. What was sequenced was PBMCs. CDR3 bases: TGTGCCAGCAGTTCGGACAAACTAGCGGGAGCTAGCATTCAGTACTTC. Its protein is CASSSDKLAGASIQYF.